The rows below give T cell receptor beta chains drawn from one sample of a study of blood T cells in healthy people across ages. TCRdb itself ran the 5' RACE reads through MiXCR, one entry per CDR3 protein. The data contain about a million distinct CDR3 sequences, around two fifths of them singletons. Sequencing used blood. These receptors all stem from a man in his late teens or twenties in good health. Both conserved end residues are part of each CDR3. The D gene is left open where the match is weak. Expanded clones get a size class; other rows say once, few or many, or leave the size out.

j_call: TRBJ1-2
clone_size: -
d_call: TRBD1
v_call: TRBV5-1
cdr3_nt: TGCGCCAGCAGCGGGGGACAGGGAAGGGGCTACACCTTC
cdr3_aa: CASSGGQGRGYTF

j_call: TRBJ2-7
clone_size: -
d_call: -
v_call: TRBV28
cdr3_nt: TGTGCCAGCAGTTCAGACAGGACCTACGAGCAGTACTTC
cdr3_aa: CASSSDRTYEQYF

j_call: TRBJ2-7
clone_size: -
d_call: TRBD1
v_call: TRBV7-8
cdr3_nt: TGTGCCAGCAGAGGTTTTCCGGGACAGGGCTACGAGCAGTACTTC
cdr3_aa: CASRGFPGQGYEQYF

j_call: TRBJ1-5
clone_size: once
d_call: -
v_call: TRBV27
cdr3_nt: TGTGCCAGCAGTTTGCACGGGGCGGGCAATCAGCCCCAGCATTTT
cdr3_aa: CASSLHGAGNQPQHF

j_call: TRBJ2-1
clone_size: few
d_call: -
v_call: TRBV7-2
cdr3_nt: TGTGCCAGCAGCTCGCCCGAATTATACAATGAGCAGTTCTTC
cdr3_aa: CASSSPELYNEQFF

j_call: TRBJ2-4
clone_size: -
d_call: -
v_call: TRBV25-1
cdr3_nt: TGTGCCAGCCCCGAAAGGGACGGCATTCAGTACTTC
cdr3_aa: CASPERDGIQYF

j_call: TRBJ1-2
clone_size: few
d_call: -
v_call: TRBV4-1
cdr3_nt: TGCGCCAGCAGCCAAGATTTGTCGGGCAGCCACTATGGCTACACCTTC
cdr3_aa: CASSQDLSGSHYGYTF

j_call: TRBJ2-3
clone_size: -
d_call: -
v_call: TRBV4-3
cdr3_nt: TGCGCCAGCAGCCAGGCAACGGGGAACACAGATACGCAGTATTTT
cdr3_aa: CASSQATGNTDTQYF

j_call: TRBJ2-1
clone_size: -
d_call: -
v_call: TRBV30
cdr3_nt: TGTGCCTGGAGTAGGAACGACTACAATGAGCAGTTCTTC
cdr3_aa: CAWSRNDYNEQFF

j_call: TRBJ2-7
clone_size: -
d_call: TRBD1
v_call: TRBV6-2/TRBV6-3
cdr3_nt: TGTGCCAGCAGGCTCCGGGACAGGGGGCATAACGAGCAGTACTTC
cdr3_aa: CASRLRDRGHNEQYF

j_call: TRBJ2-5
clone_size: -
d_call: TRBD2
v_call: TRBV5-1
cdr3_nt: TGCGCCAGCAGCTGGCCACTAGCGGCGAAGAAAGAGACCCAGTACTTC
cdr3_aa: CASSWPLAAKKETQYF

j_call: TRBJ2-3
clone_size: many
d_call: TRBD2
v_call: TRBV10-3
cdr3_nt: TGTGCCATCAGCGAACTGGGAACAGGACTAGCGGGGTTAGATACGCAGTATTTT
cdr3_aa: CAISELGTGLAGLDTQYF

j_call: TRBJ2-7
clone_size: few
d_call: -
v_call: TRBV21-1
cdr3_nt: TGTGCTTATCAGGGCGGCGAGCAGTACTTC
cdr3_aa: CAYQGGEQYF

j_call: TRBJ1-1
clone_size: once
d_call: -
v_call: TRBV28
cdr3_nt: TGTGCCAGCTTTCATATCTCAGCTTTCTTT
cdr3_aa: CASFHISAFF

j_call: TRBJ2-2
clone_size: -
d_call: TRBD1
v_call: TRBV12-3/TRBV12-4
cdr3_nt: TGTGCCAGCAGCAGGACAGGGTACGCCGGGGAGCTGTTTTTT
cdr3_aa: CASSRTGYAGELFF

j_call: TRBJ1-1
clone_size: -
d_call: -
v_call: TRBV7-9
cdr3_nt: TGTGCCAGCAGCTTAGTGGGCATTCGGGGCGGCACTGAAGCTTTCTTT
cdr3_aa: CASSLVGIRGGTEAFF

j_call: TRBJ1-3
clone_size: once
d_call: -
v_call: TRBV3-1
cdr3_nt: TGTGCCAGCAGCCGTGGAGGGGCAGGAAACACCATATATTTT
cdr3_aa: CASSRGGAGNTIYF

j_call: TRBJ2-1
clone_size: many
d_call: -
v_call: TRBV4-1
cdr3_nt: TGCGCCAGCAGTGTCCAAGCGAGATCAAGCGATGAGCAGTTCTTC
cdr3_aa: CASSVQARSSDEQFF

j_call: TRBJ1-1
clone_size: -
d_call: -
v_call: TRBV7-9
cdr3_nt: TGTGCCAGCCTCCCCCAGGGGAGCACTGAAGCTTTCTTT
cdr3_aa: CASLPQGSTEAFF

j_call: TRBJ2-7
clone_size: -
d_call: TRBD1
v_call: TRBV4-1
cdr3_nt: TGCGCCAGCAGCCAAAAAACCGGGACAGAGTACTACGAGCAGTACTTC
cdr3_aa: CASSQKTGTEYYEQYF

j_call: TRBJ2-1
clone_size: few
d_call: TRBD1
v_call: TRBV12-3/TRBV12-4
cdr3_nt: TGTGCCAGCAGATTGGACAGGAGAATACAAATTGAGCAGTTCTTC
cdr3_aa: CASRLDRRIQIEQFF

j_call: TRBJ1-2
clone_size: -
d_call: TRBD1
v_call: TRBV4-1
cdr3_nt: TGCGCCAGCAGCCAAGAGCAGGGACAGGGAATTTATGGCTACACCTTC
cdr3_aa: CASSQEQGQGIYGYTF

j_call: TRBJ2-2
clone_size: -
d_call: TRBD1
v_call: TRBV7-2
cdr3_nt: TGTGCCAGCAGCATTGGACAGGCCAGCACCGGGGAGCTGTTTTTT
cdr3_aa: CASSIGQASTGELFF

j_call: TRBJ2-1
clone_size: -
d_call: TRBD2
v_call: TRBV4-1
cdr3_nt: TGCGCCAGCAGCCAGGGTAGCGGGGGGTCTAGGAATGAGCAGTTCTTC
cdr3_aa: CASSQGSGGSRNEQFF

j_call: TRBJ2-3
clone_size: -
d_call: -
v_call: TRBV29-1
cdr3_nt: TGCAGCGTTGATGTGGGGGCGACAGATACGCAGTATTTT
cdr3_aa: CSVDVGATDTQYF

j_call: TRBJ2-5
clone_size: -
d_call: -
v_call: TRBV29-1
cdr3_nt: TGCAGCGTTGAAGAGATGGGAGAGACCCAGTACTTC
cdr3_aa: CSVEEMGETQYF

j_call: TRBJ1-6
clone_size: few
d_call: -
v_call: TRBV27
cdr3_nt: TGTGCCAGCAGTTTCGTCAGGGGAAATTCACCCCTCCACTTT
cdr3_aa: CASSFVRGNSPLHF